These T cell receptor beta chains were read from a single sample in a study of T cell responses to AZD1222 COVID-19 vaccine. Clones were sequenced by immunoSEQ multiplex PCR, and TCRdb holds only the in-frame ones, with some missing. This table holds about 160,000 clones, 85% to 95% found once. The material sequenced was peripheral blood, taken 28 days after the second AZD1222 dose. The receptors were gathered from an adult who received the AZD1222 COVID-19 vaccine. CDR3s include the opening cysteine and the closing phenylalanine or tryptophan. The D gene is left open where the match is weak. Some rows have no size entry. The others give once, few or many, or a class for an expanded clone.

TRBD2	TRBJ2-3	-	TRBV4-1	CATQPREGDERDTQYF	TGCGCCACCCAACCGCGGGAGGGAGATGAAAGAGATACGCAGTATTTT
TRBD2	TRBJ2-1	-	TRBV9	CASSVIAGGISYNEQFF	TGTGCCAGCAGCGTAATAGCGGGAGGGATTTCCTACAATGAGCAGTTCTTC
TRBD1	TRBJ1-2	-	TRBV9	CASSVATGGYGYTF	TGTGCCAGCAGCGTAGCTACAGGGGGCTATGGCTACACCTTC
TRBD1	TRBJ1-3	once	TRBV28	CASSSPGQGAGNTIYF	TGTGCCAGCAGTTCGCCGGGACAGGGGGCTGGAAACACCATATATTTT
-	TRBJ2-3	-	TRBV4-1	CASSQDRARGTDTQYF	TGCGCCAGCAGCCAAGATAGGGCGAGGGGCACAGATACGCAGTATTTT
-	TRBJ2-4	-	TRBV2	CASLWTEAKNIQYF	TGTGCCAGCCTATGGACAGAAGCCAAAAACATTCAGTACTTC
-	TRBJ2-5	-	TRBV7-9	CASSLLGGETQYF	TGTGCCAGCAGCTTATTAGGGGGAGAGACCCAGTACTTC
-	TRBJ2-5	-	TRBV9	CASSTRGAPYQETQYF	TGTGCCAGCAGCACCCGGGGGGCCCCGTACCAAGAGACCCAGTACTTC
-	TRBJ1-5	-	TRBV6-2/TRBV6-3	CASSYGVLGNQPQHF	TGTGCCAGCAGTTACGGGGTTCTAGGTAATCAGCCCCAGCATTTT
-	TRBJ1-5	few	TRBV18	CASSPSGGRQPQHF	TGTGCCAGCTCACCATCGGGGGGCCGGCAGCCCCAGCATTTT
TRBD1	TRBJ1-1	-	TRBV4-1	CASSHPPPGQGGLGTEAFF	TGCGCCAGCAGCCACCCACCCCCGGGACAGGGGGGCTTAGGCACTGAAGCTTTCTTT
TRBD1	TRBJ2-1	-	TRBV7-2	CASSLAGTGGPFSYNEQFF	TGTGCCAGCAGCTTAGCCGGGACAGGGGGTCCGTTTTCATACAATGAGCAGTTCTTC
-	TRBJ2-7	-	TRBV5-1	CASSPPGAVSYEQYF	TGCGCCAGCAGCCCCCCCGGGGCAGTCTCCTACGAGCAGTACTTC
-	TRBJ2-5	-	TRBV3-1/TRBV3-2	CASSQESQGRETQYF	TGTGCCAGCAGCCAAGAGTCCCAGGGGCGAGAGACCCAGTACTTC
-	TRBJ1-6	-	TRBV30	CAWSPLLPDSPLHF	TGTGCCTGGAGTCCACTTCTCCCGGACTCACCCCTCCACTTT
-	TRBJ2-7	-	TRBV14	CASSQGGVGIPSYEQYF	TGTGCCAGCAGCCAAGGAGGGGTTGGCATCCCCTCCTACGAGCAGTACTTC
TRBD1	TRBJ1-5	-	TRBV19	CASTDRDSHQPQHF	TGTGCCAGTACCGACCGGGACAGTCATCAGCCCCAGCATTTT
-	TRBJ2-1	-	TRBV7-6	CASSLGLGGVNEQFF	TGTGCCAGCAGCTTAGGTTTAGGAGGGGTGAATGAGCAGTTCTTC
-	TRBJ2-3	-	TRBV10-3	CAIGRQPDTQYF	TGTGCCATCGGCCGACAGCCTGATACGCAGTATTTT
-	TRBJ1-3	-	TRBV11-2	CASSLVSPDLLISGNTIYF	TGTGCCAGCAGCTTAGTTTCTCCCGACCTTCTTATCTCTGGAAACACCATATATTTT
-	TRBJ2-2	-	TRBV13	CASSDRRNPLKAGELFF	TGTGCCAGCAGCGACCGACGAAACCCTTTGAAGGCCGGGGAGCTGTTTTTT
-	TRBJ1-4	-	TRBV6-5	CASSITLSVNEKLFF	TGTGCCAGCAGTATAACCTTATCCGTTAATGAAAAACTGTTTTTT
TRBD1	TRBJ2-7	few	TRBV19	CASSRATGGYEQYF	TGTGCCAGTAGTCGAGCGACAGGGGGCTACGAGCAGTACTTC
TRBD1	TRBJ1-1	-	TRBV2	CASRVGQGHDEAFF	TGTGCCAGCAGGGTCGGACAGGGACATGACGAAGCTTTCTTT
-	TRBJ2-2	-	TRBV6-2/TRBV6-3	CASSSPLTGELFF	TGTGCCAGCAGTTCGCCCCTAACAGGGGAGCTGTTTTTT
TRBD2	TRBJ2-1	once	TRBV27	CASSWTSGLVVEQFF	TGTGCCAGCAGTTGGACTAGCGGGCTAGTGGTTGAGCAGTTCTTC
TRBD2	TRBJ2-5	-	TRBV25-1	CASSDGREGRAETQYF	TGTGCCAGCAGTGACGGACGGGAGGGCCGAGCAGAGACCCAGTACTTC
-	TRBJ2-3	-	TRBV4-2	CASSQETDTQYF	TGTGCCAGCAGCCAAGAAACCGATACGCAGTATTTT
-	TRBJ2-3	-	TRBV30	CAWRAASTDTQYF	TGTGCCTGGAGAGCGGCTAGCACAGATACGCAGTATTTT
-	TRBJ2-1	-	TRBV11-2	CASSAYEQFF	TGTGCCAGCAGCGCGTATGAGCAGTTCTTC
TRBD1	TRBJ1-1	-	TRBV28	CASKGGQTPSEAFF	TGTGCCAGCAAAGGGGGACAGACCCCCTCTGAAGCTTTCTTT
TRBD2	TRBJ2-2	-	TRBV24-1	CATSDLGLAVNTGELFF	TGTGCCACCAGTGACCTCGGACTAGCGGTAAACACCGGGGAGCTGTTTTTT
TRBD2	TRBJ2-7	-	TRBV5-4	CASSLKAGGPESYEQYF	TGTGCCAGCAGCTTAAAAGCGGGAGGGCCGGAATCCTACGAGCAGTACTTC
TRBD1	TRBJ2-3	-	TRBV3-1/TRBV3-2	CASSQEGRGSDTQYF	TGTGCCAGCAGCCAAGAGGGCAGGGGGTCGGATACGCAGTATTTT
-	TRBJ1-4	-	TRBV6-5	CASSYRAATNEKLFF	TGTGCCAGCAGTTACCGGGCAGCAACTAATGAAAAACTGTTTTTT
TRBD2	TRBJ2-1	-	TRBV4-2	CASSGERGSSYNEQFF	TGTGCCAGCAGCGGAGAGCGGGGAAGCTCCTACAATGAGCAGTTCTTC
TRBD1	TRBJ2-3	-	TRBV5-1	CASSLTGQGKADTQYF	TGCGCCAGCAGCTTGACGGGACAGGGTAAGGCAGATACGCAGTATTTT